This TCR beta chain was sequenced during a study of T cells in Graves' hyperthyroidism and ophthalmopathy. As for the study in general: Peripheral blood was collected at initial diagnosis, before any treatment.

Regions amplified from RNA transcripts were the TCR beta CDR3 regions. First-round RT-PCR targeting the TCR CDR3 was performed with the HTBI primer set. TCRdb processed the multiplex PCR reads anew with MiXCR; each CDR3 protein has one entry. The sample lists 490,000 or so distinct CDR3 sequences; roughly 22% were seen once. It was uncontrolled infection, other autoimmune disease, pregnancy or lactation that excluded patients. The CDR3 sequence is 17 residues long. Trimming at V came to 1 base and at J to 5 bases, leaving 10 bases not matched to a gene. Germline V gene data show CDR1 as LGHNT and CDR2 as FRNRAP. Worth noting for this clonotype: Its specificity is not known.

General study points: Most clonotypes expanded in thyroid above 0.001 were likewise present in blood.

The specimen sequenced was blood. The genes are TRBV12-5 and TRBJ2-3, with TRBD2 identical over 9 bases. This TCR derives from a woman between 65 and 79 years old with Graves' ophthalmopathy. The CDR3 DNA reads TGTGCTAGTGGTTTGGCTGCCCGCGGGGGGGCGAGAGATACGCAGTATTTT. Translation gives CASGLAARGGARDTQYF.